These T cell receptor beta chains were read from a single sample in a study of type 1 and type 2 diabetes patients. TCRdb reprocessed the multiplex PCR reads via MiXCR and lists one record per CDR3 protein. The sample consists of 250,000 to 300,000 distinct CDR3 sequences, around 47% of them appearing once. The source material was peripheral blood mononuclear cells (PBMCs). Receptor source: a young man with type 2 diabetes. CDR3s include the opening cysteine and the closing phenylalanine or tryptophan. A D gene is named only where the DNA matches it firmly. Some rows have no size entry. The others give once, few or many, or a class for an expanded clone.

TRBJ1-2 many 16 TRBD1 TRBV25-1 CASSDLSGQGVSGYTF TGTGCCAGCAGTGATCTCTCGGGACAGGGGGTTAGTGGCTACACCTTC
TRBJ2-1 NA 12 TRBD1 TRBV5-1 CASSLDGTGGFF TGCGCCAGCAGCTTGGACGGGACAGGTGGGTTCTTC
TRBJ2-7 few 13 NA TRBV5-1 CASSLYGGDEQYF TGCGCCAGCAGCTTGTACGGTGGCGACGAGCAGTACTTC
TRBJ2-3 NA 17 NA TRBV7-3 CASSLTSNGVGTDTQYF TGTGCCAGCAGCTTAACTAGCAATGGGGTCGGCACAGATACGCAGTATTTT
TRBJ2-7 few 13 TRBD1 TRBV5-1 CASSLDRADEQYF TGCGCCAGCAGCCTGGACAGGGCCGACGAGCAGTACTTC
TRBJ1-2 once 18 TRBD1 TRBV7-8 CASSSFLLDRGLVRGYTF TGTGCCAGCAGCTCCTTTTTATTGGACAGGGGACTTGTTCGCGGCTACACCTTC
TRBJ2-7 NA 16 NA TRBV4-3 CASSQDLSQKGNEQYF TGCGCCAGCAGCCAAGACTTGTCACAGAAAGGTAACGAGCAGTACTTC
TRBJ1-4 NA 11 NA TRBV2 CASSAAEKLFF TGTGCCAGCAGTGCAGCGGAAAAACTGTTTTTT
TRBJ2-2 many 16 NA TRBV19 CASSPDREANTGELFF TGTGCCAGTAGTCCAGACAGGGAGGCGAACACCGGGGAGCTGTTTTTT
TRBJ1-1 few 14 NA TRBV20-1 CSAADIWKGTEAFF TGCAGTGCTGCAGACATATGGAAAGGCACTGAAGCTTTCTTT
TRBJ1-2 NA 14 TRBD1 TRBV19 CASSIRTGRDGYTF TGTGCCAGTAGTATTAGGACAGGGAGGGATGGCTACACCTTC
TRBJ1-6 few 17 NA TRBV6-1 CATTLEPGHNLNSPLHF TGTGCCACCACCCTGGAACCGGGACACAACCTAAATTCACCCCTCCACTTT
TRBJ2-7 NA 13 NA TRBV19 CASSGKHGGEQYF TGTGCCAGTAGTGGAAAACACGGCGGCGAGCAGTACTTC
TRBJ2-7 NA 14 TRBD1 TRBV5-1 CASSFRGQGGEQYF TGCGCCAGCAGCTTTAGGGGACAGGGAGGCGAGCAGTACTTC
TRBJ2-5 NA 16 NA TRBV2 CASRPNLASLGETQYF TGTGCCAGCAGACCTAACCTAGCGTCCCTCGGGGAGACCCAGTACTTC
TRBJ2-5 NA 14 NA TRBV19 CASLWTGIQETQYF TGTGCCAGCCTTTGGACGGGAATCCAAGAGACCCAGTACTTC
TRBJ1-2 few 12 NA TRBV24-1 CATSKGNYGYTF TGTGCCACCAGTAAGGGTAACTATGGCTACACCTTC
TRBJ2-7 NA 15 NA TRBV28 CASSVGGTKLHEQYF TGTGCCAGCAGTGTCGGCGGGACAAAATTACACGAGCAGTACTTC
TRBJ2-7 few 15 NA TRBV5-1 CASSSSHSEFYEQYF TGCGCCAGCAGCTCTTCGCATAGCGAATTCTACGAGCAGTACTTC
TRBJ2-1 NA 18 TRBD1 TRBV6-2/TRBV6-3 CASSYMYPPDRGRNEQFF TGTGCCAGCAGTTATATGTACCCCCCCGACAGGGGAAGGAATGAGCAGTTCTTC
TRBJ1-2 NA 16 TRBD1 TRBV28 CASSLFFVAGGGGYTF TGTGCCAGCAGTTTATTTTTTGTGGCAGGGGGTGGTGGCTACACCTTC
TRBJ2-7 NA 12 NA TRBV28 CASRGGLYEQYF TGTGCCAGCAGGGGGGGACTCTACGAGCAGTACTTC
TRBJ2-4 once 18 TRBD2 TRBV4-1 CASSHGLAGGAAKNIQYF TGCGCCAGCAGCCATGGACTAGCGGGAGGGGCCGCCAAAAACATTCAGTACTTC
TRBJ1-1 NA 15 NA TRBV10-2 CASSDRQRMNTEAFF TGCGCCAGCTCCGACAGACAACGCATGAACACTGAAGCTTTCTTT
TRBJ2-3 NA 16 TRBD2 TRBV7-6 CASSLSPSGRADTQYF TGTGCCAGCAGCCTTTCTCCTAGCGGGAGGGCAGATACGCAGTATTTT
TRBJ2-7 NA 13 NA TRBV7-9 CASSREASYEQYF TGTGCCAGCAGTCGGGAAGCCTCCTACGAGCAGTACTTC
TRBJ2-5 many 13 NA TRBV10-3 CAISETSPETQYF TGTGCCATCAGTGAGACTAGCCCAGAGACCCAGTACTTC
TRBJ2-7 NA 12 NA TRBV15 CATTGPTYEQYF TGTGCCACCACAGGCCCCACCTACGAGCAGTACTTC
TRBJ2-7 many 15 NA TRBV2 CASSDSAGLAYEQYF TGTGCCAGCAGTGACTCGGCAGGGCTAGCCTACGAGCAGTACTTC
TRBJ2-7 NA 16 TRBD2 TRBV4-2 CASSQVTSGGLGEQYF TGTGCCAGCAGCCAAGTGACTAGCGGGGGACTGGGCGAGCAGTACTTC
TRBJ2-2 NA 15 NA TRBV19 CAGTPLTGMGGELFF TGTGCCGGTACCCCCCTAACCGGGATGGGTGGGGAGCTGTTTTTT
TRBJ1-5 NA 13 NA TRBV7-9 CASSTTVSQPQHF TGTGCCAGCAGTACGACGGTTTCGCAGCCCCAGCATTTT
TRBJ2-1 NA 14 TRBD2 TRBV30 CAWSAGTSYNEQFF TGTGCCTGGAGTGCCGGGACTAGCTACAATGAGCAGTTCTTC
TRBJ1-2 NA 13 NA TRBV7-9 CASSSVSNYGYTF TGTGCCAGCAGTAGTGTTTCTAACTATGGCTACACCTTC
TRBJ1-1 many 11 NA TRBV19 CASSIGFEAFF TGTGCCAGTAGTATTGGGTTCGAAGCTTTCTTT
TRBJ2-1 once 14 TRBD2 TRBV29-1 CSARDYVSYNEQFF TGCAGCGCGCGGGACTACGTTTCCTACAATGAGCAGTTCTTC
TRBJ1-1 NA 13 TRBD1 TRBV19 CASSEDRGTEAFF TGTGCCAGTAGTGAGGACAGGGGGACTGAAGCTTTCTTT
TRBJ2-4 few 16 TRBD1 TRBV15 CATSTDRELLRNIQYF TGTGCCACCAGCACCGACAGGGAACTCCTCCGAAACATTCAGTACTTC
TRBJ2-7 NA 12 NA TRBV20-1 CSAAVSSYEQYF TGCAGTGCGGCGGTCAGCTCCTACGAGCAGTACTTC
TRBJ1-6 NA 14 NA TRBV6-1 CASRSGGVNSPLHF TGTGCCAGCAGAAGCGGGGGAGTTAATTCACCCCTCCACTTT
TRBJ2-7 many 15 NA TRBV10-1 CAVETKTRTTCEQYF TGCGCCGTAGAGACGAAAACTAGAACTACTTGCGAGCAGTACTTC
TRBJ2-1 once 14 NA TRBV27 CASRERGAYNEQFF TGTGCCAGCAGGGAAAGGGGGGCCTACAATGAGCAGTTCTTC
TRBJ2-6 NA 19 NA TRBV20-1 CSAWRDPTGRISGANVLTF TGCAGTGCCTGGAGGGACCCGACAGGTCGAATCTCTGGGGCCAACGTCCTGACTTTC
TRBJ1-1 once 15 NA TRBV4-3 CASSQVSGESPEAFF TGCGCCAGCAGCCAAGTAAGTGGAGAGTCCCCTGAAGCTTTCTTT
TRBJ2-2 NA 14 NA TRBV19 CASTRDTNTGELFF TGTGCCAGTACTCGGGACACCAACACCGGGGAGCTGTTTTTT
TRBJ1-4 few 19 NA TRBV2 CASSGDGTRPFATNEKLFF TGTGCCAGCAGTGGGGACGGAACCCGACCTTTTGCAACTAATGAAAAACTGTTTTTT
TRBJ1-1 NA 13 NA TRBV7-8 CASSGGQRSEAFF TGTGCCAGCTCCGGTGGACAGCGATCTGAAGCTTTCTTT
TRBJ2-1 few 18 TRBD2 TRBV5-1 CASSHLPTSGVIYNEQFF TGCGCCAGCAGCCATCTCCCGACTAGCGGGGTAATCTACAATGAGCAGTTCTTC
TRBJ1-4 few 17 TRBD1 TRBV19 CASSQSIPGQPNEKLFF TGTGCCAGTAGTCAATCTATCCCGGGACAGCCGAATGAAAAACTGTTTTTT
TRBJ2-5 NA 14 TRBD1 TRBV7-2 CASSRGTGEETQYF TGTGCCAGCAGCCGTGGGACAGGGGAAGAGACCCAGTACTTC
TRBJ2-1 NA 14 NA TRBV6-5 CASSLEESGDEQFF TGTGCCAGCAGCCTGGAGGAGTCCGGCGATGAGCAGTTCTTC
TRBJ2-7 many 13 NA TRBV14 CASSQIAVYEQYF TGTGCCAGCAGCCAGATAGCGGTCTACGAGCAGTACTTC
TRBJ1-1 few 14 TRBD1 TRBV7-2 CASSRTGANTEAFF TGTGCCAGCAGCCGGACAGGGGCGAACACTGAAGCTTTCTTT
TRBJ2-7 NA 15 NA TRBV7-9 CASSHPTDSAYEQYF TGTGCCAGCAGCCACCCGACGGACTCGGCCTACGAGCAGTACTTC
TRBJ1-1 many 13 NA TRBV2 CASSDSLNTEAFF TGTGCCAGCAGTGACAGCCTGAACACTGAAGCTTTCTTT